One sample yielded the 14 T cell receptor beta chains listed below, sequenced in a study of beta chain features in type 1 diabetes. Expressed TCRB transcripts were sequenced because the entire RNA isolate underwent reverse transcription. Assay used: immunoSEQ multiplex PCR; TCRdb lists only in-frame clones, some missing. The table lists roughly 240,000 clones, roughly 13% of them singletons. The sequenced sample was naive CD4+ T cells from blood. The receptors shown here come from a woman in her forties in good health.

The V and J genes are TRBV6-5 and TRBJ2-3, with a weak D call TRBD2 (5 bases). Trimming left V 6 bases short and J 4 bases short, with 14 bases between. Germline V gives CDR1 MNHEY, CDR2 SVGAGI. The CDR3 covers 14 residues. The CDR3 reads CASSIQLSADTQYF. For the CDR3, the DNA is TGTGCCAGCAGCATCCAACTTAGCGCAGATACGCAGTATTTT.

The rearrangement joins TRBV4-3 to TRBJ2-7; 7 positions match TRBD2. The CDR3 covers 12 residues. V lost 1 base, J lost 8 bases, and 2 bases stayed unmatched. CDR1 is LGHNA, CDR2 YSLEER, per germline. CDR3 protein: CASSQGGGKQYF. Written as DNA, the CDR3 is TGCGCCAGCAGCCAAGGGGGGGGGAAGCAGTACTTC.

The chain combines TRBV5-8 with TRBJ2-1, with 11 bases aligning to TRBD2. V lost 2 bases to trimming and J lost 8 bases; unmatched junction nucleotides: 9. This CDR3 is 16 amino acids long. Looked up from germline, CDR1 is SGHTS and CDR2 is YDEGEE. CDR3 loop: CASSLRLAGGIDEQFF. Here the CDR3 DNA reads TGTGCCAGCAGCTTACGGCTAGCGGGGGGCATCGATGAGCAGTTCTTC.

This clone was counted only a few times. The chain recombines TRBV6-1 with TRBJ2-3; 8 bases match TRBD2. CDR1 is MNHNS, CDR2 SASEGT, per germline. V gave up 4 bases and J gave up 2 bases; unmatched junction bases: 5. The CDR3 has 15 amino acids. In nucleotides, the CDR3 is TGTGCCAGCAGTGCCCCGGGACTAGACACAGATACGCAGTATTTT. Translated: CASSAPGLDTDTQYF.

This clone showed up just a few times. The genes are TRBV18 and TRBJ2-7; no reliable D call. Between the trimmed V and J ends, which lost 3 bases and 9 bases, there was a span of 12 bases. CDR1 is KGHSH, CDR2 LQKENI, per germline. This CDR3 is built from 12 residues. The DNA of the CDR3 is TGTGCCAGCTCACCGCTGGTGGGCAGGCAGTACTTC. Translated: CASSPLVGRQYF.

V and J are TRBV29-1 and TRBJ2-3, with D possibly matching TRBD2 (6 bases). This CDR3 is built from 14 residues. The germline V and J ends were trimmed by 7 bases and 8 bases, with 22 bases remaining between them. Per germline, CDR1 SQVTM and CDR2 ANQGSEA. The CDR3 nucleotides read TGCAGCGCCGCCCCCCGAGGGGCCGGGGGTACGCAGTATTTT. Translated, it gives CSAAPRGAGGTQYF.

This chain joins TRBV5-4 and TRBJ2-1; 9 bases are a match to TRBD2. CDR1 is SGHNT and CDR2 is YYREEE in the germline V gene (reference sequence). V dropped 3 bases and J dropped 0; count of bases not matched to a gene: 7. This CDR3 region has 17 residues. This CDR3 reads CASSWPGSGGSYNEQFF. CDR3 nucleotide sequence: TGTGCCAGCAGCTGGCCGGGTAGCGGGGGCTCCTACAATGAGCAGTTCTTC. Full variable domain (remainder filled in from reference TRBV5-4 and TRBJ2-1): ETGVTQSPTHLIKTRGQQVTLRCSSQSGHNTVSWYQQALGQGPQFIFQYYREEENGRGNFPPRFSGLQFPNYSSELNVNALELDDSALYLCASSWPGSGGSYNEQFFGPGTRLTVL.

The chain recombines TRBV7-9 with TRBJ1-2; D unresolved. V was shortened by 1 base and J by 8 bases, with 11 bases between the two germline ends. This CDR3 spans 13 amino acids. Looked up from germline, CDR1 is SEHNR and CDR2 is FQNEAQ (reference sequence). CDR3 DNA: TGTGCCAGCAGCTTAGTGGTAATACAAGGCTACACCTTC. This sequence encodes CASSLVVIQGYTF.

The V and J genes are TRBV7-9 and TRBJ2-3, with D possibly TRBD2 on 7 matching bases. V was shortened by 1 base and J by 9 bases, with 20 bases between the two germline ends. The CDR3 has 16 residues. Germline loops: CDR1 SEHNR, CDR2 FQNEAQ (reference sequence). The chain's CDR3 is CASSLVVGGPQGTQYF. CDR3 in DNA: TGTGCCAGCAGCTTAGTGGTGGGGGGGCCGCAGGGGACGCAGTATTTT.

This clone turned up a few times. The genes are TRBV13 and TRBJ2-5, with D perhaps TRBD2 (6 bases). V was pared by 5 bases and J by 2 bases, with 9 bases between. The CDR3 sequence is 13 residues long. Germline CDR1 is PRHDT and CDR2 is FYEKMQ (reference sequence). The CDR3 DNA sequence: TGTGCCAGCAGCCCGGCGGGGCAAGAGACCCAGTACTTC. The encoded protein is CASSPAGQETQYF.

The chain couples TRBV5-1 to TRBJ2-5; D is possibly TRBD2 (6 bases). The V end lost 1 base, the J end lost 1 base, and 11 bases lay between the germline ends. This CDR3 contains 15 residues. Germline-derived CDR1 and CDR2 are SGHRS and YFSETQ. CDR3: CASSLWGGAQETQYF. In nucleotides, the CDR3 is TGCGCCAGCAGCTTGTGGGGCGGGGCCCAAGAGACCCAGTACTTC.

CDR3 sequence: CASSPQGQGYEQYF. The CDR3 DNA reads as TGTGCCAGCAGCCCCCAGGGACAGGGCTACGAGCAGTACTTC. This chain links TRBV9 with TRBJ2-7; 9 bases agree with TRBD1. The CDR3 contains 14 residues. After removal of 4 bases from V and 3 bases from J, the junction contained 5 bases not matched to a gene. From germline, CDR1 is SGDLS and CDR2 YYNGEE.

This clone was found a few times. The J gene is TRBJ1-4, the V gene TRBV5-1, with D possibly TRBD1 on 6 matching bases. Per the germline V gene, CDR1 is SGHRS and CDR2 is YFSETQ. This CDR3 comprises 15 residues. V gave up 4 bases and J gave up 5 bases, with 15 bases separating them. CDR3 sequence: CASSPGTTFNEKLFF. The CDR3 nucleotides are TGCGCCAGCAGCCCCGGGACAACCTTCAATGAAAAACTGTTTTTT.

This clone was recorded a few times. V gene TRBV20-1 combines with J gene TRBJ2-5; weak D call: TRBD2 (5 bases). The assigned J gene may be wrong: the sequence end matches TRBJ2-7 better. CDR1 and CDR2 from the germline V gene are DFQATT and SNEGSKA (reference sequence). The CDR3 covers 11 residues. The CDR3 region is CSASSGSEQYF. The CDR3 bases are TGCAGTGCTTCCTCTGGGAGCGAGCAGTACTTC.